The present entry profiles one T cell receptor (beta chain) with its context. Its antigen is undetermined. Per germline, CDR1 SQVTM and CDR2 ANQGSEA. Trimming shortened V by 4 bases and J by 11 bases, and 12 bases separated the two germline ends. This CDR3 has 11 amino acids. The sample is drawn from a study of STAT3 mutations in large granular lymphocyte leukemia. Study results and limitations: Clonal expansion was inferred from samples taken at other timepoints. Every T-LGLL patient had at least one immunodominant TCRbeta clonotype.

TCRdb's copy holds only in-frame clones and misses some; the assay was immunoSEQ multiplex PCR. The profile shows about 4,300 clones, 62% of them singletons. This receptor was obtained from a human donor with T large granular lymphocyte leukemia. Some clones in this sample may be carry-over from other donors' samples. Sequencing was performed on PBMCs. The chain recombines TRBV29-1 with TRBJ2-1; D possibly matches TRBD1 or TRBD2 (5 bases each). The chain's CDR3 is CSVVGPGKQFF. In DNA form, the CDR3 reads TGCAGCGTTGTGGGGCCGGGGAAGCAGTTCTTC.